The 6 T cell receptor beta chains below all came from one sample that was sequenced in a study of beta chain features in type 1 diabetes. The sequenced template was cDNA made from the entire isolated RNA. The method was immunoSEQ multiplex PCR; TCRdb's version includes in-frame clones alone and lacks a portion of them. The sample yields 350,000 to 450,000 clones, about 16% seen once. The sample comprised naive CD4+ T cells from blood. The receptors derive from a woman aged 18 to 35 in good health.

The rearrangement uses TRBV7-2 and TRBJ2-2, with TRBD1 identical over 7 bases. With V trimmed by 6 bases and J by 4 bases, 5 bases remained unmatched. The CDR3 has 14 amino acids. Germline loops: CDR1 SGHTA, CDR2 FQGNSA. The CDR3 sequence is CASRQGSSTGELFF. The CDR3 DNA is TGTGCCAGCAGACAGGGGAGCTCCACCGGGGAGCTGTTTTTT.

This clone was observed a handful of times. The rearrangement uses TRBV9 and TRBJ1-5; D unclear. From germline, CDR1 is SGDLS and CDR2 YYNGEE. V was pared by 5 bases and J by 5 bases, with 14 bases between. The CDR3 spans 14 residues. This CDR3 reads CASSFGGVDQPQHF. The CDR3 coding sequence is TGTGCCAGCAGTTTCGGCGGCGTCGATCAGCCCCAGCATTTT.

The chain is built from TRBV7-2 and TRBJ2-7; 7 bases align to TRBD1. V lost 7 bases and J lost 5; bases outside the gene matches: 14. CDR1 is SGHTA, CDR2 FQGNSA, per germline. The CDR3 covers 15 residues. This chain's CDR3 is CASTDRRGQPHEQYF. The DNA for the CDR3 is TGTGCCAGCACCGATCGACGGGGACAGCCCCACGAGCAGTACTTC.

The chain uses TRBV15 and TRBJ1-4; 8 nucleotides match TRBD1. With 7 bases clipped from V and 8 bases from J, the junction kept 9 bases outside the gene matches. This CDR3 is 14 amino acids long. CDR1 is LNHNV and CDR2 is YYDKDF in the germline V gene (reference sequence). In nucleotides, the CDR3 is TGTGCCACCAAACCAGGGGGCGCCGGGGAAAAACTGTTTTTT. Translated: CATKPGGAGEKLFF.

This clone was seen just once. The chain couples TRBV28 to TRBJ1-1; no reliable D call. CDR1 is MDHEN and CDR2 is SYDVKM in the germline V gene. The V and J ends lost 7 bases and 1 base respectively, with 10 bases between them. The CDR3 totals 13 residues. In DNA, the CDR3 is TGTGCCAGCACTCCGCGGGAGAACACTGAAGCTTTCTTT. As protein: CASTPRENTEAFF. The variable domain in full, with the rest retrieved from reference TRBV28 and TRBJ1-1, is DVKVTQSSRYLVKRTGEKVFLECVQDMDHENMFWYRQDPGLGLRLIYFSYDVKMKEKGDIPEGYSVSREKKERFSLILESASTNQTSMYLCASTPRENTEAFFGQGTRLTVV.

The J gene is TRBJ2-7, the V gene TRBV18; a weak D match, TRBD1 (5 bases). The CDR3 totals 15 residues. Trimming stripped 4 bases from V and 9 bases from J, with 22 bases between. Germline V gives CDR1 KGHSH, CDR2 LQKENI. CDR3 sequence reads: CASSLAETVMTVQYF. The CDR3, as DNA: TGTGCCAGCTCACTAGCCGAGACAGTGATGACGGTGCAGTACTTC.